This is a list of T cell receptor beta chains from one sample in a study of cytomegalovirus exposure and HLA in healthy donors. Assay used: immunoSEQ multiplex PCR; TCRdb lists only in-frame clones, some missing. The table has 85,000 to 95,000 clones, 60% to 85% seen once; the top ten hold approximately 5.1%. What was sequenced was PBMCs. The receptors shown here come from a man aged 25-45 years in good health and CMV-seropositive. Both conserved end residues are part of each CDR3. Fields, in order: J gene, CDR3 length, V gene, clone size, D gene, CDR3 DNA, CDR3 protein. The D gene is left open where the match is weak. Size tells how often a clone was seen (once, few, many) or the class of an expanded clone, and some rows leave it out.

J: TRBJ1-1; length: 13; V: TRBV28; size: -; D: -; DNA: TGTGCCAGCAGTTTCGGGGGTGTCACTGAAGCTTTCTTT; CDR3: CASSFGGVTEAFF
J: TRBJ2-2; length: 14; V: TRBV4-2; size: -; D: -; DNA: TGTGCCAGCAGCCAAGCCGGGAACACCGGGGAGCTGTTTTTT; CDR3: CASSQAGNTGELFF
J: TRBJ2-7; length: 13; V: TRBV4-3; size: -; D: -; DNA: TGCGCCAGCAGCCAAGTGGTCCGCGTGGAGCAGTACTTC; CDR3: CASSQVVRVEQYF
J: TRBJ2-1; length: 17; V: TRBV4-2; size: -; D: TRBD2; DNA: TGTGCCGGCAGCCCTGAGGGAGGACTAGCGGTCTACAATGAGCAGTTCTTC; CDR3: CAGSPEGGLAVYNEQFF
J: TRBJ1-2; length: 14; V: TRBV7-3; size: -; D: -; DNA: TGTGCCAGCAGCCTTTACCTCGGGGACTATGGCTACACCTTC; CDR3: CASSLYLGDYGYTF
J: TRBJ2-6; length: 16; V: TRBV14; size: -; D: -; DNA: TGTGCCAGCAGCCAAGTAGTCGGCTCTGGGGCCAACGTCCTGACTTTC; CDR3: CASSQVVGSGANVLTF
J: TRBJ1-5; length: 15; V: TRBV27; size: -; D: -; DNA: TGTGCCAGCTCCTACGATAGTATGGGCAATCAGCCCCAGCATTTT; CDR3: CASSYDSMGNQPQHF
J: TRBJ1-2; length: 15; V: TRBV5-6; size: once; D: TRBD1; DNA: TGTGCCAGCAGCTTGAAGGGGACAGGGGGCTTTGGCTACACCTTC; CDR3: CASSLKGTGGFGYTF
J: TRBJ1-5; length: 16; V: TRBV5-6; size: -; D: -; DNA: TGTGCCAGCAGCTTGCTCGGCCAGGGTTCTGGTCAGCCCCAGCATTTT; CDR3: CASSLLGQGSGQPQHF
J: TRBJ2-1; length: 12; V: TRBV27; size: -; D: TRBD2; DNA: TGTGCCAGCAGTCTAACCGGGACTAGCGCTATCTTC; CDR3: CASSLTGTSAIF
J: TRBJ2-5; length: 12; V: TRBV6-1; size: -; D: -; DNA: TGTGCCAGCAGTGAGCGGGGGCTGACCCAGTACTTC; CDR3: CASSERGLTQYF
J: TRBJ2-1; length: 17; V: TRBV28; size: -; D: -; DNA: TGTGCCAGCAAAGAGGGGGTTTTCAAGAGCTCCTACAATGAGCAGTTCTTC; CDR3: CASKEGVFKSSYNEQFF
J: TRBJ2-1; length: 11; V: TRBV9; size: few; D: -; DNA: TGTGCCAGCAGATCGGGCAATGAGCAGTTCTTC; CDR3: CASRSGNEQFF
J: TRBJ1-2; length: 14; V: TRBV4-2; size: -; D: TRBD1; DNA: TGTGCCAGCAGCCAAGTCGACAGGGTTAATGGCTACACCTTC; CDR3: CASSQVDRVNGYTF
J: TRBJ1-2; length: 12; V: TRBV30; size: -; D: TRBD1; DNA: TGTGCCTGGAGTGCGACAGGGGAGGGCTACACCTTC; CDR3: CAWSATGEGYTF
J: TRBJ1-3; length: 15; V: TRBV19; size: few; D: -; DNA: TGTGCCAGTTGGGCCCCAGGACAATCTGGAAACACCATATATTTT; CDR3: CASWAPGQSGNTIYF
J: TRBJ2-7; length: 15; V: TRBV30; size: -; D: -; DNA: TGTGCCTGGAGCAAAGCCGGGACAAAGTCCTACGAGCAGTACTTC; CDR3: CAWSKAGTKSYEQYF
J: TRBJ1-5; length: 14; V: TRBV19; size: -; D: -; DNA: TGTGCCAGTAGGTCAGGATGGAGCAATCAGCCCCAGCATTTT; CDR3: CASRSGWSNQPQHF
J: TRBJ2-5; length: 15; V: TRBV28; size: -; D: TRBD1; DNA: TGTGCCAGCAGTGCCCAGGGGGACGCCCCGGGGACCCAGTACTTC; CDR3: CASSAQGDAPGTQYF
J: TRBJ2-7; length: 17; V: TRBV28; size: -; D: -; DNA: TGTGCCAGCAGCTTGAGACTGGGCAGGGGTGGGATATACGAGCAGTACTTC; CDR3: CASSLRLGRGGIYEQYF
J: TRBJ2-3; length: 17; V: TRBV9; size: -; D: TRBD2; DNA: TGTGCCAGCAGCGCTGGACTAGCGGGGGGATTCATGGATACGCAGTATTTT; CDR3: CASSAGLAGGFMDTQYF
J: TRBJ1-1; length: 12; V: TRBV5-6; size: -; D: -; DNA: TGTGCCAGCAGCTTGGAACAGGCTGAAGCTTTCTTT; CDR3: CASSLEQAEAFF
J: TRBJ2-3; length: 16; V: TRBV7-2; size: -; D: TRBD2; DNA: TGTGCCAGCAGCTCAAGACTAGCGGGAGCGACTAATACGCAGTATTTT; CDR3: CASSSRLAGATNTQYF
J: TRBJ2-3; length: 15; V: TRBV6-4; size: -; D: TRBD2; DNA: TGTGCCAGCAGTGACTCGACTAGCGGGGGGGATACGCAGTATTTT; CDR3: CASSDSTSGGDTQYF
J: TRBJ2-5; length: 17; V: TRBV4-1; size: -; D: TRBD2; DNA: TGCGCCAGCAGCCAAGACCCTATAGCGGGTGGCCAAGAGACCCAGTACTTC; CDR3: CASSQDPIAGGQETQYF
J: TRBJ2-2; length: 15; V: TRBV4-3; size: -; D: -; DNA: TGCGCCAGCAGCCAAGCTATCGGGAACACCGGGGAGCTGTTTTTT; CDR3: CASSQAIGNTGELFF
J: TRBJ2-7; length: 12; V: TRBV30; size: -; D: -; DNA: TGTGCCTGGAGTGTACCGGGATACGAGCAGTACTTC; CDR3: CAWSVPGYEQYF
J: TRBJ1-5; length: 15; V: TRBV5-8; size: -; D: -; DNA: TGTGCCAGCATCCGTGGGGCTATTAGCAATCAGCCCCAGCATTTT; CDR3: CASIRGAISNQPQHF
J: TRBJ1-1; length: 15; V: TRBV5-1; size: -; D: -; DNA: TGCGCCAGCAGCTTGTACGCGACATCGAACACTGAAGCTTTCTTT; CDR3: CASSLYATSNTEAFF
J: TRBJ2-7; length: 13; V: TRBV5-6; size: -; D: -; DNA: TGTGCCAGCAGCCCTACAGGGAGCTACGAGCAGTACTTC; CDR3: CASSPTGSYEQYF
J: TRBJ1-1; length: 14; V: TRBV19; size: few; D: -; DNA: TGTGCCAGTCGCCGCAGGGAAGTCTCCACTGAAGCTTTCTTT; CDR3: CASRRREVSTEAFF
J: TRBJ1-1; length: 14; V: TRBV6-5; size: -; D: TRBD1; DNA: TGTGCCAGCAGTTACCGGACAGGGGTCACTGAAGCTTTCTTT; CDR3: CASSYRTGVTEAFF
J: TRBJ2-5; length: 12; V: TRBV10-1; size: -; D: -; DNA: TGCGCCAGCTTCACAGGGACGGGGACCCAGTACTTC; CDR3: CASFTGTGTQYF
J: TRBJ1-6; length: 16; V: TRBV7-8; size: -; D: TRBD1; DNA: TGTGCCAGCAGCCGGGGACAGGGGAATAATAATTCACCCCTCCACTTT; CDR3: CASSRGQGNNNSPLHF
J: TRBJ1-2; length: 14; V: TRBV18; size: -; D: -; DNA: TGTGCCAGCTCACGGTGGGCCGAGAGGGATGGCTACACCTTC; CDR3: CASSRWAERDGYTF
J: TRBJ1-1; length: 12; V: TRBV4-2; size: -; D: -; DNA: TGTGCCAGCAGCCAAGATCAAACTGAAGCTTTCTTT; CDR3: CASSQDQTEAFF